These T cell receptor beta chains were read from a single sample in a study of identical twins. Each CDR3 protein is one row after TCRdb ran MiXCR on the 5' RACE reads. Here the sample spans 410,000 or so distinct CDR3 sequences, around 18% being singletons. Sequenced sample: naive T cells sorted from blood. These receptor sequences come from a man aged 50 to 60 in good health. Both conserved end residues are part of each CDR3. The order of the fields is J gene, V gene, D gene, clone size, CDR3 DNA, CDR3 protein. A D gene is named only where the DNA matches it firmly. For some rows the clone size is stated as once, few or many, or as a class when expanded; others skip it.

J gene: TRBJ1-3
V gene: TRBV7-2
D gene: TRBD1
clone size: few
CDR3 DNA: TGTGCCAGCAGCTTAGGGGGGACAGTAGGAAACACCATATATTTT
CDR3 protein: CASSLGGTVGNTIYF

J gene: TRBJ1-6
V gene: TRBV2
D gene: TRBD1
clone size: NA
CDR3 DNA: TGTGCCAGCGCAGGGGGGAGCTCCTATAATTCACCCCTCCACTTT
CDR3 protein: CASAGGSSYNSPLHF

J gene: TRBJ1-4
V gene: TRBV2
D gene: NA
clone size: once
CDR3 DNA: TGTGCCAGCGAGGGGCCGGTGGATGAAAAACTGTTTTTT
CDR3 protein: CASEGPVDEKLFF

J gene: TRBJ2-3
V gene: TRBV20-1
D gene: NA
clone size: NA
CDR3 DNA: TGCAGTGCTAGAGGTCGCAGGGATACGCAGTATTTT
CDR3 protein: CSARGRRDTQYF

J gene: TRBJ2-7
V gene: TRBV20-1
D gene: NA
clone size: few
CDR3 DNA: TGCAGTGCTAGAACTCGTTCAGCCTACGAGCAGTACTTC
CDR3 protein: CSARTRSAYEQYF

J gene: TRBJ1-1
V gene: TRBV7-3
D gene: NA
clone size: NA
CDR3 DNA: TGTGCCAGCAGCCCCCAGGGGAGAGGGACTGAAGCTTTCTTT
CDR3 protein: CASSPQGRGTEAFF

J gene: TRBJ2-1
V gene: TRBV6-5
D gene: NA
clone size: NA
CDR3 DNA: TGTGCCAGCAGTTACTCGAGTATTCTGGGGAGGTCAGTCTACAATGAGCAGTTCTTC
CDR3 protein: CASSYSSILGRSVYNEQFF

J gene: TRBJ2-1
V gene: TRBV28
D gene: NA
clone size: many
CDR3 DNA: TGTGCCAGCAGTTTGGGAGATATCAGCTTGAGTACGGGGGTTCCTTACAATGAGCAGTTCTTC
CDR3 protein: CASSLGDISLSTGVPYNEQFF

J gene: TRBJ1-1
V gene: TRBV12-3/TRBV12-4
D gene: NA
clone size: NA
CDR3 DNA: TGTGCCAGCAGGGACACAGGGTTCCTCACTGAAGCTTTCTTT
CDR3 protein: CASRDTGFLTEAFF

J gene: TRBJ2-5
V gene: TRBV7-2
D gene: TRBD2
clone size: few
CDR3 DNA: TGTGCCAGCAGCCTACGTCGGCTAGCGGGACAAGAGACCCAGTACTTC
CDR3 protein: CASSLRRLAGQETQYF

J gene: TRBJ2-5
V gene: TRBV5-5
D gene: NA
clone size: NA
CDR3 DNA: TGTGCCAGCAGCCTGGGACGGGGGTTTCAAGAGACCCAGTACTTC
CDR3 protein: CASSLGRGFQETQYF

J gene: TRBJ2-7
V gene: TRBV6-1
D gene: TRBD1
clone size: many
CDR3 DNA: TGTGCCAGCATGCCAGGGGGCTTTCGCGAGCAGTACTTC
CDR3 protein: CASMPGGFREQYF

J gene: TRBJ1-2
V gene: TRBV5-5
D gene: NA
clone size: many
CDR3 DNA: TGTGCCAGCACCTCTCATGGAGGGAACTATGGCTACACCTTC
CDR3 protein: CASTSHGGNYGYTF

J gene: TRBJ2-1
V gene: TRBV27
D gene: TRBD2
clone size: few
CDR3 DNA: TGTGCCAGCAGTCCGCCAGCGGGAGGTAATGAGCAGTTCTTC
CDR3 protein: CASSPPAGGNEQFF

J gene: TRBJ2-4
V gene: TRBV6-2/TRBV6-3
D gene: NA
clone size: NA
CDR3 DNA: TGTGCCAGCAGTTACTCCTGGTACAAGGAACGGACTATTGCCAATAACATTCAGTACTTC
CDR3 protein: CASSYSWYKERTIANNIQYF

J gene: TRBJ2-1
V gene: TRBV11-1
D gene: TRBD2
clone size: NA
CDR3 DNA: TGTGCCAGCAGCTTATTTCCGGGGACTAGCGGGAGGGCCGATACGTATGAGCAGTTCTTC
CDR3 protein: CASSLFPGTSGRADTYEQFF

J gene: TRBJ2-5
V gene: TRBV20-1
D gene: NA
clone size: NA
CDR3 DNA: TGCAGTGCTTGGGGACGAACCCGTCGGGACATGGAGACCCAGTACTTC
CDR3 protein: CSAWGRTRRDMETQYF